The following is a T cell receptor beta chain sequence with its context. The data were obtained in a study of blood T cell repertoires in COVID-19. Across the whole study: Samples came from the United States, Italy and Spain, spanning acute and convalescent COVID-19. In each case, the material was cDNA or gDNA derived from T cells, B-cell-depleted T cells, or PBMCs.

Per the original data handling: Nucleated cell counts were estimated from reference gene primer amplification. Only in-frame clones appear in the TCRdb table, and some are missing; sequencing was by immunoSEQ multiplex PCR. Clone size and the V and J calls come from that table; the DNA yielded D and trimming. The profile shows 60,000 to 70,000 clones, around 92% of them singletons. The sequencing input was peripheral blood. The sequence came from a human donor with active COVID-19. The donor label of this sample is uncertain.

CDR3 bases: TGTGCCAGCAGCTTAGGAGGGCACGCGGGCTACACCTTC. It is translated as CASSLGGHAGYTF. The rearrangement links TRBV7-2 to TRBJ1-2, with unresolved D. CDR1 is SGHTA, CDR2 FQGNSA, per germline. V was trimmed by 1 base and J by 8 bases, leaving 11 bases between them. CDR3 size: 13 residues.